Listed below are T cell receptor beta chains from one sample, sequenced in a study of T cells in Graves' hyperthyroidism and ophthalmopathy. TCRdb reprocessed the multiplex PCR reads via MiXCR and lists one record per CDR3 protein. Found here are about 600,000 distinct CDR3 sequences, over 12% of them singletons; the top ten hold roughly 7%. Material: blood. These receptors were obtained from a woman younger than 35 with Graves' ophthalmopathy. Each CDR3 is given with its conserved first and last residue. The order of the fields is clone size, J gene, V gene, D gene, CDR3 DNA, CDR3 protein. D genes are given only for firm matches. Clone size, where shown, is once, few, many, or a class for clones that have expanded.

NA TRBJ2-3 TRBV28 NA TGTGCCAGCAGTTCCCCGGGACTCCGCACAGATACGCAGTATTTT CASSSPGLRTDTQYF
few TRBJ2-7 TRBV7-9 NA TGTGCCAGCAGCTCCCAAAGGGCAGCCTCCTCCTACGAGCAGTACTTC CASSSQRAASSYEQYF
many TRBJ2-5 TRBV13 TRBD1 TGTGCCAGCAGCCATCAACAGGGGGCGGTAGGAGAGACCCAGTACTTC CASSHQQGAVGETQYF
many TRBJ2-3 TRBV12-3/TRBV12-4 NA TGTGCCAGCAGCCATTCTAGCGTCGCGGCTAGCACAGATACGCAGTATTTT CASSHSSVAASTDTQYF
NA TRBJ1-2 TRBV10-3 NA TGTGCCATCAGATCGGGGGGGGCGGAAGGGGATGGCTACACCTTC CAIRSGGAEGDGYTF
many TRBJ1-5 TRBV20-1 NA TGCAGTGCTAGAGATTTTTCGGTTGCGCCCCAGCATTTT CSARDFSVAPQHF
few TRBJ2-7 TRBV7-9 TRBD2 TGTGCCAGCAGCCCCACTAGCGGGACTAGCTCCTACGAGCAGTACTTC CASSPTSGTSSYEQYF
few TRBJ2-7 TRBV28 NA TGTGCCAGCACCCGCAGCGGGTACGACTACGAGCAGTACTTC CASTRSGYDYEQYF
many TRBJ2-7 TRBV24-1 NA TGTGCCACCAGTGACTCCGGACGTACCTACGAGCAGTACTTC CATSDSGRTYEQYF
few TRBJ2-7 TRBV4-1 NA TGCGCCAGCGGCCAATCCCAGGGTCTTGCCTACGAGCAGTACTTC CASGQSQGLAYEQYF
few TRBJ2-5 TRBV20-1 TRBD2 TGCAGTGCTAGAATAGCGGGAGTAGAGACCCAGTACTTC CSARIAGVETQYF
few TRBJ1-1 TRBV20-1 NA TGCAGTGCCGAACGGGGTAATAGGGCTGAAGCTTTCTTT CSAERGNRAEAFF
many TRBJ1-2 TRBV12-5 TRBD1 TGTGCTAGTGGTTTGGTACCCTGGGGACAGGGGAGAGAGGGCTACACCTTC CASGLVPWGQGREGYTF
few TRBJ1-2 TRBV29-1 NA TGCAGCGTTGAGGGTACGGCGGTAGGCTACACCTTC CSVEGTAVGYTF
few TRBJ2-7 TRBV7-9 TRBD2 TGTGCCAGCAGCTTAGAGGCCGAGCGGGAGACCATCCGGGCTCCTTACGAGCAGTACTTC CASSLEAERETIRAPYEQYF
NA TRBJ2-1 TRBV27 NA TGTGCCAGCACTGATAGACCAGCGGGTACCGTGGGGCAGTTCTTC CASTDRPAGTVGQFF
NA TRBJ1-5 TRBV7-8 NA TGTGCCAGCAGCTTAGCAGGGGACATCAACCTCAATCAGCCCCAGCATTTT CASSLAGDINLNQPQHF
many TRBJ2-3 TRBV28 NA TGTGCCAGCAGTTTCGAGCAGCCCTTCACAGATACGCAGTATTTT CASSFEQPFTDTQYF
few TRBJ1-5 TRBV20-1 TRBD1 TGCAGTGCTGGCCCCACGAACAGGGGGTATCAGCCCCAGCATTTT CSAGPTNRGYQPQHF
NA TRBJ2-4 TRBV3-1 TRBD2 TGTGCCAGCAGCCAAGGGGGACTAGCGGGCGCCTTTGGGAGCAAAAACATTCAGTACTTC CASSQGGLAGAFGSKNIQYF
few TRBJ2-7 TRBV19 NA TGTGCCAGTAGTATTGCTCCAGGGGCCTACGAGCAGTACTTC CASSIAPGAYEQYF
many TRBJ1-1 TRBV28 TRBD1 TGTGCCAGCAGTTTATACAGGGGGCGTTCCTTGGGCTACACTGAAGCTTTCTTT CASSLYRGRSLGYTEAFF
NA TRBJ2-1 TRBV20-1 TRBD2 TGCAGTGCTAGCCTAGCGGGGGGTAATGAGCAGTTCTTC CSASLAGGNEQFF
many TRBJ2-5 TRBV7-9 TRBD1 TGTGCCAGCAGCAAGGGACAGGGTGGTGGAGAGACCCAGTACTTC CASSKGQGGGETQYF
many TRBJ1-1 TRBV28 TRBD1 TGTGCCAGCAGTTCCGCAACGCAGGGGGCCGGCGACACTGAAGCTTTCTTT CASSSATQGAGDTEAFF
NA TRBJ2-2 TRBV20-1 NA TGCAGTGCTAGGATGGGATCTCATTCGGGAGACACCGGGGAGCTGTTTTTT CSARMGSHSGDTGELFF
many TRBJ1-4 TRBV7-8 TRBD1 TGTGCCAGCAGCTTAGTGGGAGCGACAGGGGTGGAAAAACTGTTTTTT CASSLVGATGVEKLFF
NA TRBJ1-1 TRBV19 TRBD1 TGTGCCGGTAGTCTTAGAGGGGGCACGGGTGAAGCTTTCTTT CAGSLRGGTGEAFF
NA TRBJ2-2 TRBV12-3/TRBV12-4 NA TGTGCCAGCAGACCTCTTTTATCAACCGGGGAGCTGTTTTTT CASRPLLSTGELFF
few TRBJ2-7 TRBV6-5 NA TGTGCCAGCAGTTACGGCTGGGACTCCCACTCCTACGAGCAGTACTTC CASSYGWDSHSYEQYF
NA TRBJ2-5 TRBV9 NA TGTGCCAGCAGCGTATATAACGTACTGCTGGGCCAAGAGACCCAGTACTTC CASSVYNVLLGQETQYF
once TRBJ1-3 TRBV4-2 NA TGTGCCAGCAGCCAATCGCTAGGAGGTTCTGGAAACACCATATATTTT CASSQSLGGSGNTIYF
NA TRBJ1-5 TRBV25-1 NA TGTGCCAGCAGTGAAGGGGGTTTTCAGCCCCAGCATTTT CASSEGGFQPQHF
many TRBJ2-2 TRBV9 NA TGTGCCAGCAGCGTAAGGGAGGCCGGGGAGCTGTTTTTT CASSVREAGELFF
NA TRBJ1-3 TRBV6-2/TRBV6-3 NA TGTGCCGGCAGTTACTTGCCCCGTCAGGGGAGTCCTGGAAACACCATATATTTT CAGSYLPRQGSPGNTIYF
NA TRBJ1-4 TRBV25-1 TRBD1 TGTGCCAGCAGTCCCAAAAGGGGGCGAAATGAAAAACTGTTTTTT CASSPKRGRNEKLFF
few TRBJ2-1 TRBV19 NA TGTGCCAGTAGCCCCATTGAGGGGGGCCCGGCAGATGAGCAGTTCTTC CASSPIEGGPADEQFF
few TRBJ1-1 TRBV7-8 NA TGTGCCAGCAGTAGGATGGATAGGACTGAAGCTTTCTTT CASSRMDRTEAFF
few TRBJ1-1 TRBV14 TRBD1 TGTGCCAGCAGCCTCCGGGACAGGGGTCGGAACACTGAAGCTTTCTTT CASSLRDRGRNTEAFF
many TRBJ1-1 TRBV10-2 TRBD1 TGCGCCACCTCGGGACAGACTATTTTGGGCACTGAAGCTTTCTTT CATSGQTILGTEAFF
few TRBJ2-4 TRBV19 NA TGTGCCAGTAGCATCTTAGCCAAAAACATTCAGTACTTC CASSILAKNIQYF
many TRBJ1-2 TRBV30 NA TGTGCCTGGAGGGTGGCGGGGAACTATGGCTACACCTTC CAWRVAGNYGYTF
many TRBJ1-4 TRBV20-1 NA TGCAGTGCTAGGGGGCAGGGCGCCGAAAAACTGTTTTTT CSARGQGAEKLFF
many TRBJ2-1 TRBV28 TRBD2 TGTGCCAGCAGGCGGACTAGCGGGCACTCCTACAATGAGCAGTTCTTC CASRRTSGHSYNEQFF
few TRBJ1-3 TRBV9 NA TGTGCCAGCAGCGTAGATCTGAGCTCTGGAAACACCATATATTTT CASSVDLSSGNTIYF
many TRBJ2-1 TRBV3-1 NA TGTGCCAGCAGCCAGCCACGGCTAAAACTCAATGAGCAGTTCTTC CASSQPRLKLNEQFF
many TRBJ2-1 TRBV20-1 NA TGCAGTGCTAGAGTGATCCTAGCCTACAATGAGCAGTTCTTC CSARVILAYNEQFF
NA TRBJ2-1 TRBV12-5 NA TGTGCTAGTGGTTTGCTACTGACTAGTTCCGCGTTCTTC CASGLLLTSSAFF
many TRBJ1-1 TRBV19 NA TGTGCCAGTAGTATACACAGGAACACTGAAGCTTTCTTT CASSIHRNTEAFF
many TRBJ2-5 TRBV2 NA TGTGCCAGCAGTGAATCGCGGCCGGAGACCCAGTACTTC CASSESRPETQYF
NA TRBJ2-1 TRBV14 NA TGTGCCAGCAGCCAAGATCACAGGGCTATCTACAATGGGCAGTTCTTC CASSQDHRAIYNGQFF
NA TRBJ2-6 TRBV11-2 NA TGTGCCAGCAGCTCCCCCCGGGCCAACGTCCTGACTTTC CASSSPRANVLTF
many TRBJ1-1 TRBV30 TRBD1 TGTGCCTGGGCATACGACAGGGCCACTGAAGCTTTCTTT CAWAYDRATEAFF
many TRBJ2-5 TRBV7-2 NA TGTGCCAGCAGCTACCTTAGCGGAGAGACCCAGTACTTC CASSYLSGETQYF
NA TRBJ1-6 TRBV9 NA TGTGCCAGCAGTCAGGGAAATAATCCACCCCTCCACTTT CASSQGNNPPLHF